This TCR beta chain was documented in a study of beta chain features in type 1 diabetes. Study observations and caveats: A pattern of fewer insertions and more deletions at VDJ junctions was seen in type 1 diabetes patients. Short templates might get an advantage during PCR, and this would be equal in patients and controls. These data did not resolve whether HLA type affects TCRB rearrangement. Researchers report that Type 1 diabetes patients had moderately but significantly shorter TCRB CDR3s across all four CD4+ subsets.

Germline-derived CDR1 and CDR2 are MNHNY and SVGAGI (reference sequence). The CDR3 runs 15 residues. V was trimmed by 9 bases and J by 2 bases, leaving 14 bases between them. A remark on this clone: Its antigen is not known.

Sequencing targeted expressed TCRB transcripts, as all isolated RNA had been reverse transcribed. The assay was immunoSEQ multiplex PCR, and TCRdb's table has in-frame clones only and misses some. The sample yields more than 150,000 clones, roughly 11% seen once. Sequences were obtained from central memory CD4+ T cells from blood. This chain uses TRBV6-6 with TRBJ2-6; D possibly corresponds to TRBD1 (5 bases). The receptor was derived from a man aged 18 to 35 in good health. The DNA for the CDR3 is TGTGCCAGTCTCCAGGGAACCCCTGGGGCCAACGTCCTGACTTTC. Residues: CASLQGTPGANVLTF.